The rows below give T cell receptor beta chains drawn from one sample of a study of cytomegalovirus exposure and HLA in healthy donors. TCRdb keeps only in-frame clones here, not all; method: immunoSEQ multiplex PCR. The sample carries 150,000 or so clones, about 87% recorded once. The specimen sequenced was PBMCs. Source of these receptors: a woman in her thirties in good health and CMV-seropositive. Both conserved end residues are trimmed from each CDR3. Clone size is given for some rows only: seen once, a few or many times, or a class if the clone is expanded.

v_call	clone_size	cdr3_aa
TRBV29-1	NA	SVSSRGTSGGPSTDTQY
TRBV13	NA	ASSLERSVRGDEQF
TRBV28	NA	ASSLGGWGNQPQH
TRBV11-3	NA	ASSRGSGASYEQY
TRBV21-1	NA	ASSLPEIYEQY
TRBV5-6	NA	ASSLLGLAKNIQY
TRBV11-2	NA	ASSLDEGTASYEQY
TRBV5-1	NA	ASSFSTGELF
TRBV2	few	ASNVVGTLF
TRBV18	NA	ASSPLAEGSYEQY
TRBV6-1	medium-sized	ASSEGTAGANVLT
TRBV5-1	NA	ASKLSGYNSPLH
TRBV10-3	NA	AISEESGANVLT
TRBV11-1	NA	ASSLGRGLAKNIQY
TRBV11-2	NA	ASSPMEYGYT
TRBV18	NA	ASSPAYEQY
TRBV14	once	ASSQQGARAYEQY
TRBV7-8	NA	ASSLVRGGYNEQF